This T cell receptor (beta chain) is drawn from a study of OX40 agonist ivuxolimab in advanced cancers. The overall study: Ivuxolimab, an antibody acting as an agonist of OX40 (CD134), was used to treat patients. Patients were treated with intravenous ivuxolimab, dosed at 0.01 to 10 mg/kg and infused every 2 weeks.

Sequencing was performed with immunoSEQ multiplex PCR; in TCRdb, only in-frame clones are kept and a portion is missing. The top ten clones hold roughly 0.75% of a sample with fewer than 70,000 clones, roughly nine tenths of them seen once. Per germline, CDR1 SGHTA and CDR2 FQGNSA. The CDR3 runs 14 residues. The junction had 4 bases not matched to a gene; V was cut back by 6 bases and J by 3 bases. The chain recombines TRBV7-2 with TRBJ2-1; 8 positions match TRBD1. The sample was CD4+ or CD8+ T cells sorted from blood, taken in a trial of the OX40 agonist ivuxolimab. The receptor comes from an adult with an advanced solid tumor such as melanoma, head and neck, liver or kidney cancer. The CDR3 DNA is TGTGCCAGCAGACGGACAGGGCGCTACAATGAGCAGTTCTTC. This sequence encodes CASRRTGRYNEQFF.